Sequencing of this T cell receptor (beta chain) was carried out in a study of blood T cell repertoires in COVID-19. Assay used: immunoSEQ multiplex PCR; TCRdb lists only in-frame clones, some missing. The table includes 130,000 to 150,000 clones, about nine tenths detected once. The CDR3 contains 13 residues. The V gene lost 0 bases and the J gene lost 3 bases, with 8 bases spanning the gap. Germline CDR1 is GTSNPN and CDR2 is SVGIG (reference sequence). The chain carries TRBV30 and TRBJ1-1, with unresolved D. The sequence was collected from a man aged 55 to 70 who had recovered from COVID-19. The specimen sequenced was PBMCs or T cells enriched from blood (not recorded which). Written as DNA, the CDR3 is TGTGCCTGGAGTGTACGGAGGGACACTGAAGCTTTCTTT. Residues: CAWSVRRDTEAFF.